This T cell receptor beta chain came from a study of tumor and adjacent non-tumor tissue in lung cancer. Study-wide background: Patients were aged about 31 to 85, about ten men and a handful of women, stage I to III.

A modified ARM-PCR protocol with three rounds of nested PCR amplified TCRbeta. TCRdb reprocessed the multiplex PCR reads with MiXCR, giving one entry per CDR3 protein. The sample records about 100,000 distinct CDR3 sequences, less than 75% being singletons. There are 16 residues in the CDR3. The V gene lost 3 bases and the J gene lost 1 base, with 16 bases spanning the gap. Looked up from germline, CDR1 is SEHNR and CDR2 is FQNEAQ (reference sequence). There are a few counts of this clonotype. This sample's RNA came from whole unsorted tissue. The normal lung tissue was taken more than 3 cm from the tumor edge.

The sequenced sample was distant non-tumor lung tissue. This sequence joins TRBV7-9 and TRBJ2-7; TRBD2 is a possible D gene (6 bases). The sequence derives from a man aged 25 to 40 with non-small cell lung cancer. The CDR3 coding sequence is TGTGCCAGCAGCTTCAAGGGGCTAGCGCGTTCCTACGAGCAGTACTTC. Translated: CASSFKGLARSYEQYF.